One sample yielded the 2 T cell receptor beta chains listed below, sequenced in a study of T cell responses to AZD1222 COVID-19 vaccine. Method: immunoSEQ multiplex PCR; TCRdb's copy keeps in-frame clones and lacks some. The repertoire consists of about 120,000 clones, with about nine tenths occurring once and the leading ten covering under 10%. The starting material was peripheral blood, obtained on day 0 of AZD1222 vaccination. The receptors were sampled from an adult in good health.

This chain joins TRBV5-6 and TRBJ1-2; D is unresolved. The ends were cut back, 4 bases at V and 4 bases at J, with 17 bases in the middle. The CDR3 has 15 amino acids. The V gene's germline CDR1 is SGHDT and CDR2 YYEEEE. The CDR3 region is CASSGENSGFYGYTF. The CDR3 DNA reads TGTGCCAGCAGCGGCGAAAACAGCGGATTCTATGGCTACACCTTC.

This clone showed up just once. The chain is built from TRBV6-5 and TRBJ2-1; D is perhaps TRBD1 (7 bases). The V and J ends lost 9 bases and 9 bases respectively, with 18 bases between them. Germline V lookup: CDR1 MNHEY, CDR2 SVGAGI. The CDR3 is made up of 13 amino acids. CDR3 sequence (DNA): TGTGCCAGTCGCCAGGGGGAGGTTGGTGAGCAGTTCTTC. Its protein product is CASRQGEVGEQFF.